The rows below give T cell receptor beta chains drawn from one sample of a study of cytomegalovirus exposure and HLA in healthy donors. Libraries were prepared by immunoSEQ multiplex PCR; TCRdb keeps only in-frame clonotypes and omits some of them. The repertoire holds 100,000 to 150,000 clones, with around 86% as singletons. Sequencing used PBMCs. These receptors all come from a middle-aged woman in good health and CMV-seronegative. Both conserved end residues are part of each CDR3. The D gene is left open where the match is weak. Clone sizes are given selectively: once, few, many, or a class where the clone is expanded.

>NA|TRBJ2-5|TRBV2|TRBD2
TGTGCCAGCAAAGTCTACGGGGGGGGGCAAGAGGCCCAGTACTTC
CASKVYGGGQEAQYF
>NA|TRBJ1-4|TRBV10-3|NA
TGTGCCATCAGTGAGTCGGGGGGAGGCGAAAAACTGTTTTTT
CAISESGGGEKLFF
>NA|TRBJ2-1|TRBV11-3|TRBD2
TGTGCCAGCAGCTTGAGTAGCGGGGGGCTAAGCTCCTACAATGAGCAGTTCTTC
CASSLSSGGLSSYNEQFF
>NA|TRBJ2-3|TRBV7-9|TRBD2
TGTGCCAGCAGCTTAGTTCTAGCGGGGGTACCCACAGATACGCAGTATTTT
CASSLVLAGVPTDTQYF
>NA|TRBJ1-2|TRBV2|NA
TGTGCCAGCAGTGATTTTGGGAGGGAAGGTACTATGGTTCAGACCTTC
CASSDFGREGTMVQTF
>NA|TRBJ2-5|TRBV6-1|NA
TGTGCCAGCACAAAAGAGTACCAAGAGACCCAGTACTTC
CASTKEYQETQYF
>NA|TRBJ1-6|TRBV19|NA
TGTGCCAGTAGTACCTACACGGCCGGGGAGTCACCCCTCCACTTT
CASSTYTAGESPLHF
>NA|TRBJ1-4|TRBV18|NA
TGTGCCAGCTCACCGGACGCAAGACAGAATGAAAAACTGTTTTTT
CASSPDARQNEKLFF
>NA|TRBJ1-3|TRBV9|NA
TGTGCCAGCAGCGCGGGACTGTTAAGCTCTGGAAACACCATATATTTT
CASSAGLLSSGNTIYF
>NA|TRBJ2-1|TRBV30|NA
TGTGCCTGGAGTGAGTCGAGCGTTAGCTCCTACAATGAGCAGTTCTTC
CAWSESSVSSYNEQFF
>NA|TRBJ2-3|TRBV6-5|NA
TGTGCCAGCAGCCAGGGGAGGGGGGGCACAGATACGCAGTATTTT
CASSQGRGGTDTQYF
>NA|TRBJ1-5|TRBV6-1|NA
TGTGCCAGCAGTGAAGCGGCAGGGCGCGGCAATCAGCCCCAGCATTTT
CASSEAAGRGNQPQHF
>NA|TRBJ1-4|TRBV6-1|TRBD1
TGTGCCACCAACCGAGACAGGGTTACTAATGAAAAACTGTTTTTT
CATNRDRVTNEKLFF
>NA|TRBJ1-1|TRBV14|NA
TGTGCCAGCAGCCAAGATCACATTAACACTGAAGCTTTCTTT
CASSQDHINTEAFF
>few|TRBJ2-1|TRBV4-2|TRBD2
TGTGCCAGCAGCCAATCCGGGACTAGCGGGGGGGGACTGTTCTTC
CASSQSGTSGGGLFF
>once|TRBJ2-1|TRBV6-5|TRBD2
TGTGCCAGCATGCAAAGAGGGACTAGCGGGGGGGCCCTGTTCTTC
CASMQRGTSGGALFF
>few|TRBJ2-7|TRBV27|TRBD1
TGTGCCAGCAGTTCCGCGACCGACAGGGCCAAGGGGTCCTACGAGCAGTACTTC
CASSSATDRAKGSYEQYF
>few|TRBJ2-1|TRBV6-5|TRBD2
TGTGCCAGCAGTACGCCGGGACTAGGGCACCAGTTCTTC
CASSTPGLGHQFF
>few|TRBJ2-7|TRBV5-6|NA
TGTGCCAGCAGCTTGGAGGGAGTACCCTACGAGCAGTACTTC
CASSLEGVPYEQYF
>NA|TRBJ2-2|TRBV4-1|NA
TGCGCCAGCAGCCAAGTCACCGTGCAGGGAATTAACGGGGAGCTGTTTTTT
CASSQVTVQGINGELFF
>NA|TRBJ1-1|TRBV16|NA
TGTGCCAGCAGCCAATCGTATCACACTGAAGCTTTCTTT
CASSQSYHTEAFF
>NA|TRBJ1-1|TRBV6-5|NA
TGTGCCAGCAAAGTAGGCAGGGGAATGAACACTGAAGCTTTCTTT
CASKVGRGMNTEAFF
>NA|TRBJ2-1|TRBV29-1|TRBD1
TGCAGCGTCAACGGGGGACAGGAGCTTTACAATGAGCAGTTCTTC
CSVNGGQELYNEQFF
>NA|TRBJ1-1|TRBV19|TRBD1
TGTGCCAGTAGTATCCGGACAGGGGGGTTGTACACTGAAGCTTTCTTT
CASSIRTGGLYTEAFF